This T cell receptor (beta chain) was found in a study of human T cells and chemical hapten exposure. General study points: Controls had significantly fewer large CDR3 similarity clusters than were formed by expanded TCRs. Alopecia in all donors means immunity may differ from healthy individuals.

Regarding time point: patch test 1, 2 weeks after DPC sensitization. Treatment noted: therapeutic diphenylcyclopropenone sensitization with weekly scalp DPC. The drawing of blood occurred before each patch test was applied. This clonotype was counted only a few times. Antigen specificity is unknown. Germline V lookup: CDR1 SGHRS, CDR2 YFSETQ. The CDR3 contains 15 residues. J lost 3 bases, V lost 7 bases, and 11 bases had no gene match. Study processing details: Samples contained a median of about 96,000 TCRs, with a range of about 20,000 to 750,000. TCRdb itself ran the RACE reads through MiXCR, one entry per CDR3 protein. Here the V and J calls rest on TCRdb's processing, not on the authors' analysis. The table lists some 190,000 distinct CDR3 sequences, about a fifth of them singletons.

V usage is TRBV5-1 and J usage is TRBJ2-7; 9 positions agree with TRBD2. The sample here was whole blood, taken in connection with sensitization to the hapten diphenylcyclopropenone (DPC). The TCR sequence derives from a woman between 45 and 60 years old with alopecia areata. Some clones in this sample may be carry-over from other donors' samples. In DNA form, the CDR3 reads TGCGCCAGCCGACCCGCGGGAGGGCCTCTCTACGAGCAGTACTTC. Translated: CASRPAGGPLYEQYF.